This is a list of T cell receptor beta chains from one sample in a study of technical replicates of blood from a handful of donors. The protocol was immunoSEQ multiplex PCR, while the TCRdb copy is restricted to in-frame clones and leaves out a portion. The sample has around 100,000 clones, approximately 95% seen once. Source material: T cells isolated from PBMCs. The receptors shown here come from a human donor in good health. CDR3s include the opening cysteine and the closing phenylalanine or tryptophan. A row's size may be missing; if present it is once, few, many or a size class.

V gene: TRBV6-6; clone size: -; CDR3 length: 14; CDR3 protein: CASSYGQNNSPLHF
V gene: TRBV19; clone size: -; CDR3 length: 14; CDR3 protein: CASSVPGHDYGYTF
V gene: TRBV7-8; clone size: -; CDR3 length: 13; CDR3 protein: CASSLSRFTEAFF
V gene: TRBV6-5; clone size: -; CDR3 length: 14; CDR3 protein: CASSYGQVMYEQYF
V gene: TRBV5-1; clone size: -; CDR3 length: 16; CDR3 protein: CASSAGLAGGESEQFF
V gene: TRBV30; clone size: -; CDR3 length: 12; CDR3 protein: CAWSGLVGELFF
V gene: TRBV5-1; clone size: -; CDR3 length: 14; CDR3 protein: CASSKERWNTEAFF
V gene: TRBV5-6; clone size: -; CDR3 length: 15; CDR3 protein: CASRFETSGSYEQYF
V gene: TRBV6-5; clone size: -; CDR3 length: 13; CDR3 protein: CASRPSGSYEQYF
V gene: TRBV30; clone size: once; CDR3 length: 12; CDR3 protein: CAWGLAGGKQFF
V gene: TRBV7-8; clone size: -; CDR3 length: 15; CDR3 protein: CASSLAGVASYEQYF
V gene: TRBV4-1; clone size: -; CDR3 length: 16; CDR3 protein: CASSHPRPRDTYGYTF
V gene: TRBV19; clone size: -; CDR3 length: 15; CDR3 protein: CASNRQGSPGNTIYF
V gene: TRBV9; clone size: once; CDR3 length: 14; CDR3 protein: CASSPRRDTGELFF
V gene: TRBV27; clone size: -; CDR3 length: 14; CDR3 protein: CASSSLVLTDTQYF
V gene: TRBV11-3; clone size: -; CDR3 length: 18; CDR3 protein: CASSLDLGPAQAKNIQYF
V gene: TRBV28; clone size: -; CDR3 length: 13; CDR3 protein: CASTTWAGTEAFF
V gene: TRBV5-4; clone size: -; CDR3 length: 13; CDR3 protein: CASSLGKRNEQFF
V gene: TRBV6-1; clone size: -; CDR3 length: 15; CDR3 protein: CASRVQGPHTDTQYF
V gene: TRBV7-9; clone size: -; CDR3 length: 15; CDR3 protein: CASSLHVGLSYEQYF
V gene: TRBV28; clone size: -; CDR3 length: 15; CDR3 protein: CASSFIRGLANEQYF
V gene: TRBV7-3; clone size: -; CDR3 length: 14; CDR3 protein: CASSLRAGAHEQFF
V gene: TRBV19; clone size: -; CDR3 length: 15; CDR3 protein: CASSIGQEYTGELFF
V gene: TRBV11-2; clone size: -; CDR3 length: 15; CDR3 protein: CASSFRGLGTGELFF
V gene: TRBV9; clone size: -; CDR3 length: 15; CDR3 protein: CASSAGGGLGYGYTF
V gene: TRBV7-2; clone size: -; CDR3 length: 14; CDR3 protein: CASSSSGHTDTQYF
V gene: TRBV27; clone size: -; CDR3 length: 17; CDR3 protein: CASSHHATGKLNYGYTF
V gene: TRBV2; clone size: once; CDR3 length: 15; CDR3 protein: CAWRVRAANTGELFF
V gene: TRBV10-1; clone size: -; CDR3 length: 13; CDR3 protein: CASSGSGSNTIYF
V gene: TRBV27; clone size: -; CDR3 length: 15; CDR3 protein: CASSLGGDWPYEQYF
V gene: TRBV6-6; clone size: -; CDR3 length: 15; CDR3 protein: CASTERQDISDEQYF
V gene: TRBV10-3; clone size: few; CDR3 length: 14; CDR3 protein: CAINPTSGYNEQFF